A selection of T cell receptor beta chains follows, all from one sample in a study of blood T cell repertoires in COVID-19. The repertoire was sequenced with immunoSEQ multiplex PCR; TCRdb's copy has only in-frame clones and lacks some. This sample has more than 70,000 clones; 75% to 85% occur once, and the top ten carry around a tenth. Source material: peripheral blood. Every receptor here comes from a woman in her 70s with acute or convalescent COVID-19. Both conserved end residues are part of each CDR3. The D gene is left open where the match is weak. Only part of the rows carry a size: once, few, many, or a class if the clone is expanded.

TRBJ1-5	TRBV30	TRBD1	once	TGTGCCTGGAGTGCAGGACAGGGTATCAATCAGCCCCAGCATTTT	CAWSAGQGINQPQHF
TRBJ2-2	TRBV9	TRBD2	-	TGTGCCAGCAGCGACGGACTAGCGGGGGCTAACACCGGGGAGCTGTTTTTT	CASSDGLAGANTGELFF
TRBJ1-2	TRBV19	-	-	TGTGCCAGTAGTATAGGCCCTATTCAAATTTGGGGCTACACCTTC	CASSIGPIQIWGYTF
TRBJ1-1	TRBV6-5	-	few	TGTGCCAGCAGTTCTCGGGGTTTCACTGAAGCTTTCTTT	CASSSRGFTEAFF
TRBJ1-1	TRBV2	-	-	TGTGCCAGCAGTCCCTGGACGGGACAGAACACTGAAGCTTTCTTT	CASSPWTGQNTEAFF
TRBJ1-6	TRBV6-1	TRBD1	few	TGTGCCAGCAGTGAAAACAGGGGGAAAGGTTCACCCCTCCACTTT	CASSENRGKGSPLHF
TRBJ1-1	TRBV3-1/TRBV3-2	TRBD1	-	TGTGCCAGCAGCCCTCAACAGGGGTTCACTGAAGCTTTCTTT	CASSPQQGFTEAFF
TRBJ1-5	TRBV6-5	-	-	TGTGCCAGCAGTCCCTCCAGGGTCCAGCCCCAGCATTTT	CASSPSRVQPQHF
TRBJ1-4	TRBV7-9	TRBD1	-	TGTGCCAGCAGCTTGGGGACAGTAAATGAAAAACTGTTTTTT	CASSLGTVNEKLFF
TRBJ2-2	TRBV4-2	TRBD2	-	TGTGCCAGCAGCCAAGGAGGCGGGGGGCACACCGGGGAGCTGTTTTTT	CASSQGGGGHTGELFF
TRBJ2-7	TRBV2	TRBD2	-	TGTGCCAGCAGTGAGGGCTTCGGGGGGGTAGTCGAGCAGTACTTC	CASSEGFGGVVEQYF
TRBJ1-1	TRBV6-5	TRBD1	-	TGTGCCAGCAGTTATGGGACAGGGAACACTGAAGCTTTCTTT	CASSYGTGNTEAFF
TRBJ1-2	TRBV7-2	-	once	TGTGCCAGCAGCTTAATGCGGCAGGGGAATGGCTACACCTTC	CASSLMRQGNGYTF
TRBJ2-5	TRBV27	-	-	TGTGCCAGCAGTTCCCCGGGCCTCCCCGAGGGCCAGTACTTC	CASSSPGLPEGQYF
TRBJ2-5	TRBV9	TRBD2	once	TGTGCCAGCAGCGTTGGGCTAGCGGGGGGGCCGAAGTCTGAGACCCAGTACTTC	CASSVGLAGGPKSETQYF
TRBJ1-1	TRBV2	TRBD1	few	TGTGCCAGCGGATCCGGGACAGGGGCTGAAGCTTTCTTT	CASGSGTGAEAFF
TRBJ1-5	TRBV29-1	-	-	TGCAGCGTGAAGACAGGCCAGGATCAGCCCCAGCATTTT	CSVKTGQDQPQHF
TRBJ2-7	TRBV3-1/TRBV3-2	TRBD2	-	TGTGCCAGCAGCCACGCTAGCGGGGGCCTTGGCGAGCAGTACTTC	CASSHASGGLGEQYF
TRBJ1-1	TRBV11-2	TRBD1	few	TGTGCCAGCAGCGGACAGGGGATGAACACTGAAGCTTTCTTT	CASSGQGMNTEAFF
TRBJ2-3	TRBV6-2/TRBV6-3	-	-	TGTGCCAGCAGTTACCGGGGGACGGGCACAGATACGCAGTATTTT	CASSYRGTGTDTQYF
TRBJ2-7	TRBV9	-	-	TGTGCCAGCAGCGTAGCTGACAGCCGCTACGAGCAGTACTTC	CASSVADSRYEQYF
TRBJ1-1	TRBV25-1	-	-	TGTGCCAGCAGTGTACAGGGTGGTTCGGACACTGAAGCTTTCTTT	CASSVQGGSDTEAFF
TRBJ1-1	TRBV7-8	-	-	TGTGCCAGCCACGCGCGGCAGCCGAACACTGAAGCTTTCTTT	CASHARQPNTEAFF
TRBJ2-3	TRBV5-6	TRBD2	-	TGTGCCAGCAGCATACTAGCGGGGGGGCCGAGAGATACGCAGTATTTT	CASSILAGGPRDTQYF
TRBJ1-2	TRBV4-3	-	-	TGCGCCAGCAGCCAAGAACTAGGGAACTATGGCTACACCTTC	CASSQELGNYGYTF
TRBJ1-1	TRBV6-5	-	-	TGTGCCAGCAGTTACTCAGAAGGGGGCACTGAAGCTTTCTTT	CASSYSEGGTEAFF
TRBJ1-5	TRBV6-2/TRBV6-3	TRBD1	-	TGTGCCAGCAGGTACAGGGGAACGGTGGATCAGCCCCAGCATTTT	CASRYRGTVDQPQHF
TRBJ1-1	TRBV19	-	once	TGTGCCAGTAGTAGGCCAACAGGGCTTGAAGCTTTCTTT	CASSRPTGLEAFF
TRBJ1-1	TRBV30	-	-	TGTGCCTGGAGCGGTATCCAACCGTTGAACACTGAAGCTTTCTTT	CAWSGIQPLNTEAFF
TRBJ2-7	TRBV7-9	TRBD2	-	TGTGCCAGCAGCCCGGGACTAGCGGGACAATCCTACGAGCAGTACTTC	CASSPGLAGQSYEQYF
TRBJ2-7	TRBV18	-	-	TGTGCCAGCTCACCATTGGACAGCTACGAGCAGTACTTC	CASSPLDSYEQYF
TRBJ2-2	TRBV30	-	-	TGTGCCTGGAGCAACCGGAGGGCCCACGGGGAGCTGTTTTTT	CAWSNRRAHGELFF
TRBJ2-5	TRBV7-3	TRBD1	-	TGTGCCAGCAGCCCACAGGGGGCTTGGGAGACCCAGTACTTC	CASSPQGAWETQYF
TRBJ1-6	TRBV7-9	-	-	TGTGCCAGCAGCTTAGTCGATTCACCCCTCCACTTT	CASSLVDSPLHF
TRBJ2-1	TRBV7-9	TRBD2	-	TGTGCCAGCAGCACCTGGACTAGCGTCAATGAGCAGTTCTTC	CASSTWTSVNEQFF
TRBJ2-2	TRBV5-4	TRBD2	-	TGTGCCAGCAGCATAGGACTAGCGGGAGCCACCGGGGAGCTGTTTTTT	CASSIGLAGATGELFF